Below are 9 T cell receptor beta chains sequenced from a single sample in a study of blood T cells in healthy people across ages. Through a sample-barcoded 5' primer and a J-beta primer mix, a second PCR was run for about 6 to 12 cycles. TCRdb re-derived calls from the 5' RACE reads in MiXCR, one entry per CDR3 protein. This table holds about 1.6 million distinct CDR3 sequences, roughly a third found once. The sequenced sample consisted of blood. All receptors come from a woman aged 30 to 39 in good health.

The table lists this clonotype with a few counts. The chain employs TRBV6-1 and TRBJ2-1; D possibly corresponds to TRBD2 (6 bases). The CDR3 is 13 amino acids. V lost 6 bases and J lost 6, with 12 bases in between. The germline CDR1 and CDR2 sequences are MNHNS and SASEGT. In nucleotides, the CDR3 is TGTGCCAGCAGGCGGGATCCCCCCAATGAGCAGTTCTTC. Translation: CASRRDPPNEQFF.

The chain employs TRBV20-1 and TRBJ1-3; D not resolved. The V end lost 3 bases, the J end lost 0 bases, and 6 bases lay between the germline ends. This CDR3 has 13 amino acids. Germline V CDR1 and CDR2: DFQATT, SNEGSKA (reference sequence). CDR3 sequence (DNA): TGCAGTGCTAGTGAGGGCTCTGGAAACACCATATATTTT. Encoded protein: CSASEGSGNTIYF.

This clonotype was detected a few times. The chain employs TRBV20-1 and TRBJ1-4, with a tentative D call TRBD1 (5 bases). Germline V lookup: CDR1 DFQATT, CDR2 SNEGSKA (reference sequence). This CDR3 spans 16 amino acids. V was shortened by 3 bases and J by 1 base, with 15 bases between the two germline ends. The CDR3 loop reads CSASRVVGGTNEKLFF. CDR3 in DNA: TGCAGTGCTAGCAGGGTTGTGGGGGGAACTAATGAAAAACTGTTTTTT.

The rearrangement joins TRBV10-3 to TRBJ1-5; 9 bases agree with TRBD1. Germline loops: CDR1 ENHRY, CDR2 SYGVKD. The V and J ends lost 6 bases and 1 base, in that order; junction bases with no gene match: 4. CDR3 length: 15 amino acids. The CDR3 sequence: CAIRQGAGSNQPQHF. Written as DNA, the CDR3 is TGTGCCATCAGACAGGGGGCTGGGAGCAATCAGCCCCAGCATTTT.

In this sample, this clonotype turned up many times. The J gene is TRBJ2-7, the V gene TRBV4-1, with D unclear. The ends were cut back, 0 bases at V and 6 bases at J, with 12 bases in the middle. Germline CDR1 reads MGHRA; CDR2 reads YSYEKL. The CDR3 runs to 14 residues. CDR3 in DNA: TGCGCCAGCAGCCAAGAACCCGGTCGCGGCGAGCAGTACTTC. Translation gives CASSQEPGRGEQYF.

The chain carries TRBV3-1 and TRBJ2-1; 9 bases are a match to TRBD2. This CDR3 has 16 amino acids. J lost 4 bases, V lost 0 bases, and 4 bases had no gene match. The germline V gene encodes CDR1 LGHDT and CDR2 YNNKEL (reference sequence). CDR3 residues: CASSQERLAAYNEQFF. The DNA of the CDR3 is TGTGCCAGCAGCCAAGAACGACTAGCGGCATACAATGAGCAGTTCTTC.

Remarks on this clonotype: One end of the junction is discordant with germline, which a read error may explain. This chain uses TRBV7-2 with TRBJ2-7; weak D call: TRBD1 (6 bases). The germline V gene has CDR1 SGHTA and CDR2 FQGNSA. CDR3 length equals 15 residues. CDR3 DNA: TGTGCCGGCAGCCCGTACAACACAGGGATACGCGAGCAGTACTTC. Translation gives CAGSPYNTGIREQYF. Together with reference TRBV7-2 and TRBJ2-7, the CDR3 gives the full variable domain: GAGVSQSPSNKVTEKGKDVELRCDPISGHTALYWYRQSLGQGLEFLIYFQGNSAPDKSGLPSDRFSAERTGGSVSTLTIQRTQQEDSAVYLCAGSPYNTGIREQYFGPGTRLTVT.

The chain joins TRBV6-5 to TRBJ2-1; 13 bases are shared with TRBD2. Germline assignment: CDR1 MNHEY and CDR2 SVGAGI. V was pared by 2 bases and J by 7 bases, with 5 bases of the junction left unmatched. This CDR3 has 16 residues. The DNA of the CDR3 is TGTGCCAGCAGTTACCAAAAGACTAGCGGGAGGAATGAGCAGTTCTTC. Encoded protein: CASSYQKTSGRNEQFF.

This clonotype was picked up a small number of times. The CDR3 nucleotides are TGTGCCAGCAGTTTGAGCGGGACTAGCGGATCCTACGAGCAGTACTTC. This translates into CASSLSGTSGSYEQYF. The rearrangement links TRBV27 to TRBJ2-7, with 11 bases matching TRBD2. The CDR3 spans 16 residues. After removal of 3 bases from V and 1 base from J, the junction contained 5 bases not matched to a gene. Looked up from germline, CDR1 is MNHEY and CDR2 is SMNVEV (reference sequence).